This T cell receptor (beta chain) was captured by sequencing in a study of T cell repertoires in cytomegalovirus infection. Study outcomes and limitations: The cumulative frequency of public TCR beta families distinguished individuals who carried CMV together with the relevant HLA.

TCRdb analysed the reads with MiXCR anew, one entry per CDR3 protein. The repertoire holds 120,000 to 150,000 distinct CDR3 sequences, 5% to 6.5% seen once, with more than 15% in the top ten. With regard to this clonotype: Its antigen remains unknown.

Germline loops: CDR1 DFQATT, CDR2 SNEGSKA (reference sequence). This CDR3 is built from 14 residues. Trimming pared 3 bases from V and 5 bases from J, leaving 17 bases between. V is TRBV20-1 and J is TRBJ2-7; D ambiguous. This receptor was taken from a human donor in good health (CMV status not recorded). Some clones in this sample may be carry-over from other donors' samples. Sequenced sample: PBMCs. The CDR3 DNA is TGCAGTGCTAGGTCTGGTAGGACGACGCACGAGCAGTACTTC. Translation: CSARSGRTTHEQYF.